The 2 T cell receptor beta chains presented below share a single source sample, sequenced in a study. TCRdb passed the RT-PCR reads through MiXCR, listing each CDR3 protein once. This table has around 700,000 distinct CDR3 sequences, 14% appearing once. Sequencing was performed on memory CD4+ T cells from blood. The receptors originated from a female donor in good health, serving as a healthy control.

This chain uses TRBV20-1 with TRBJ2-7, with TRBD1 identical over 8 bases. CDR3 size: 13 residues. Looked up from germline, CDR1 is DFQATT and CDR2 is SNEGSKA (reference sequence). Trimming at V came to 5 bases and at J to 4 bases, leaving 7 bases not matched to a gene. DNA of the CDR3: TGCAGTGCTTCAGGACAGGGAAGTTACGAGCAGTACTTC. This codes for CSASGQGSYEQYF.

The chain is built from TRBV5-1 and TRBJ2-2; 8 nucleotides align to TRBD1. This CDR3 region has 16 residues. Germline V CDR1 and CDR2: SGHRS, YFSETQ. V gave up 3 bases and J gave up 2 bases; unmatched junction bases: 6. Here the CDR3 reads CASSSGTGRNTGELFF. In DNA, the CDR3 is TGCGCCAGCAGCTCAGGGACAGGAAGAAACACCGGGGAGCTGTTTTTT.